These T cell receptor beta chains were read from a single sample in a study of Ad26.COV2.S vaccination and SARS-CoV-2 variants. Produced via immunoSEQ multiplex PCR; TCRdb's table is partial and in-frame only. The table records about 350,000 clones, 75% to 90% of them present only once. The specimen was peripheral blood, collected in a trial of Ad26.COV2.S vaccine versus placebo. The source is a person aged 18 to 65 who received the Ad26.COV2.S COVID-19 vaccine or a placebo. Both conserved end residues are part of each CDR3. A D gene is named only where the DNA matches it firmly. A row's size may be missing; if present it is once, few, many or a size class.

abundance	d_gene	v_gene	j_gene	CDR3nt	CDR3aa
.	.	TRBV28	TRBJ2-7	TGTGCCAGCATCCCAGGGCAAGCCATCGGAGGGCAGTACTTC	CASIPGQAIGGQYF
.	.	TRBV7-8	TRBJ1-2	TGTGCCAGCAGCCCCGGCCAAGCGGCCACTGACTATGGCTACACCTTC	CASSPGQAATDYGYTF
.	TRBD2	TRBV10-1	TRBJ2-3	TGCGCCAGCAGTGAGTGGCGGGAGGAAGTCCGCTCACCACGCACAGATACGCAGTATTTT	CASSEWREEVRSPRTDTQYF
.	.	TRBV28	TRBJ2-1	TGTGCCAGCAGTCGACCCCCCTCTCATGAGCAGTTCTTC	CASSRPPSHEQFF
.	.	TRBV5-6	TRBJ2-1	TGTGCCAGCAGCTTACCGGGACCCCTTCGTGAGCAGTTCTTC	CASSLPGPLREQFF
.	.	TRBV19	TRBJ1-1	TGTGCCAGTAGTATAGATCTGGGAATCCTTACTGAAGCTTTCTTT	CASSIDLGILTEAFF
.	.	TRBV5-5	TRBJ1-2	TGTGCCAGCAGCTTGGGAGGGGCCTCTAACTATGGCTACACCTTC	CASSLGGASNYGYTF
.	.	TRBV6-5	TRBJ2-3	TGTGCCAGCAGCTTCCTAGATACGCAGTATTTT	CASSFLDTQYF
.	TRBD2	TRBV28	TRBJ2-1	TGTGCCAGCAGTTTAAGACTAGCGGGAGACGCGGATGAGCAGTTCTTC	CASSLRLAGDADEQFF
.	TRBD1	TRBV28	TRBJ1-2	TGTGCCAGCAGGGGGACAGGGAACTATGGCTACACCTTC	CASRGTGNYGYTF
many	TRBD1	TRBV30	TRBJ1-5	TGTGCCTGGACAGGACAGGGAAGGGGACAGCCCCAGCATTTT	CAWTGQGRGQPQHF
.	TRBD1	TRBV7-8	TRBJ1-6	TGTGCCAGCAGCCTATCCGGGACAGCGTTCAATTCACCCCTCCACTTT	CASSLSGTAFNSPLHF
few	.	TRBV19	TRBJ1-2	TGTGCCAGTAGTATCGGGCAGGGATACTATGGCTACACCTTC	CASSIGQGYYGYTF
.	TRBD1	TRBV10-3	TRBJ1-5	TGTGCCATCAGCGAAACCACAGGGGGCGATCAGCCCCAGCATTTT	CAISETTGGDQPQHF
.	TRBD1	TRBV10-2	TRBJ1-1	TGCGCCAGCAGCGGACAGGGCGAAACTGAAGCTTTCTTT	CASSGQGETEAFF
.	TRBD2	TRBV13	TRBJ2-7	TGTGCCAGCAGCCCAGGGACTAGCGAGGAGCAGTACTTC	CASSPGTSEEQYF
.	TRBD1	TRBV4-3	TRBJ2-3	TGCGCCAGCAGCCAAGATCGGGGACAGGGCCCAGATACGCAGTATTTT	CASSQDRGQGPDTQYF
.	.	TRBV20-1	TRBJ1-1	TGCAGTGCACCACTGAACACTGAAGCTTTCTTT	CSAPLNTEAFF
.	TRBD1	TRBV6-2/TRBV6-3	TRBJ1-5	TGTGCCAGCAGCGGTTCCGTCCGAGGCGGGACAGGGGTTAGCAATCAGCCCCAGCATTTT	CASSGSVRGGTGVSNQPQHF
.	.	TRBV9	TRBJ2-7	TGTGCCAGCAGCGTAGCGACAGGCACCTCCTACGAGCAGTACTTC	CASSVATGTSYEQYF
.	.	TRBV28	TRBJ1-3	TGTGCCTCCTGCCGGGAAATTCCTGGAAACACCATATATTTT	CASCREIPGNTIYF
once	.	TRBV19	TRBJ2-7	TGTGCCAGTAGTACGCTCGTCGGGGCGCGAAACGAGCAGTACTTC	CASSTLVGARNEQYF
few	.	TRBV18	TRBJ1-6	TGTGCCAGCTCACCGGGGCAGGGCGATAATTCACCCCTCCACTTT	CASSPGQGDNSPLHF
.	.	TRBV28	TRBJ1-5	TGTGCCAGCAGTTTATTATTGCAGGGACGGAGTCAGCCCCAGCATTTT	CASSLLLQGRSQPQHF
.	TRBD2	TRBV27	TRBJ2-1	TGTGCCAGCCGGACTAGACAAAATAACAATGAGCAGTTCTTC	CASRTRQNNNEQFF
few	.	TRBV28	TRBJ1-5	TGTGCCAGCAGTTTAGGGGCAGCTAGGCGCAATCAGCCCCAGCATTTT	CASSLGAARRNQPQHF
.	TRBD2	TRBV7-9	TRBJ2-7	TGTGCCAGCAGCCGCTGGACTAGCGGGAGAGTGTCCTACGAGCAGTACTTC	CASSRWTSGRVSYEQYF
.	TRBD2	TRBV30	TRBJ2-2	TGTGCCTGGAGTCCCCCGGGACTAGTTGCCGGGGAGCTGTTTTTT	CAWSPPGLVAGELFF
.	.	TRBV7-9	TRBJ2-2	TGTGCCAGCAGCCACCCGGAGGGGGCTGGCACCGGGGAGCTGTTTTTT	CASSHPEGAGTGELFF
.	.	TRBV9	TRBJ2-1	TGTGCCAGCAGCGTAGCTCCCCAGGGGACCGGTGAGCAGTTCTTC	CASSVAPQGTGEQFF
.	.	TRBV30	TRBJ1-6	TGTGCCTGGAGGTACGGGGATAATTCACCCCTCCACTTT	CAWRYGDNSPLHF